This passage covers 20 T cell receptor beta chains from one sample sequenced in a study of T cell repertoires in cytomegalovirus infection. MiXCR was run by TCRdb on the reads, yielding one entry per CDR3 protein. Found here are under 800,000 distinct CDR3 sequences, 20% to 30% of them singletons; the top ten hold less than 9.5%. Input material: CD8+ T cells from PBMCs. The receptor source for this set is a human donor in good health (CMV status not recorded). Some clones in this sample may be carry-over from other donors' samples.

This clonotype has more than one count but fewer than ten. The J gene is TRBJ2-7, the V gene TRBV20-1, with D perhaps TRBD1 (5 bases). V lost 1 base to trimming and J lost 0 bases, with 13 bases between them. The CDR3 has 15 amino acids. Germline V lookup: CDR1 DFQATT, CDR2 SNEGSKA (reference sequence). The CDR3 bases are TGCAGTGCTAGAGGGGGCGAACTTCTCTCCTACGAGCAGTACTTC. Protein product: CSARGGELLSYEQYF.

This clonotype was counted a few times. Possible read error: a much larger clone is one base away. V gene TRBV28 combines with J gene TRBJ2-1; D is uncertain. V gave up 3 bases and J gave up 5 bases, with 5 bases separating them. The CDR3 loop spans 12 amino acids. CDR1 is MDHEN and CDR2 is SYDVKM in the germline V gene. The CDR3 DNA reads as TGTGCCAGCAGTTTTTGGGACAATGAGCAGTTCTTC. As protein: CASSFWDNEQFF.

This chain links TRBV5-5 with TRBJ2-5; D perhaps matches TRBD2 (6 bases). The germline V gene encodes CDR1 SGHKS and CDR2 YYEKEE (reference sequence). The CDR3 extends over 16 amino acids. V shed 4 bases and J shed 3 bases, with 19 bases lying between them. Here the CDR3 DNA reads TGTGCCAGCAGCCTGCCTTGGGGGGTTCTTAAAGAGACCCAGTACTTC. This encodes CASSLPWGVLKETQYF.

This clonotype was picked up a small number of times. This sequence joins TRBV7-6 and TRBJ1-1; D is undetermined. The CDR3 totals 14 residues. Trimming took 4 bases from V and 4 from J, leaving 13 bases between them. Germline CDR1 is SGHVS and CDR2 is FNYEAQ. The CDR3 loop reads CASSSREIGTEAFF. In DNA form, the CDR3 reads TGTGCCAGCAGCTCCCGGGAGATTGGCACTGAAGCTTTCTTT.

This clonotype has at least ten counts. This rearrangement joins TRBV6-5 to TRBJ2-1; TRBD1 or TRBD2 may be the D gene (6 bases each). CDR1 and CDR2 from the germline V gene are MNHEY and SVGAGI. Trimming removed 3 bases at V and 11 bases at J, with 14 bases between. This CDR3 contains 13 residues. The CDR3 spells CASSYGGLLQQFF. In nucleotides, the CDR3 is TGTGCCAGCAGTTATGGGGGGCTGCTCCAGCAGTTCTTC.

This clonotype has a count of ten or more. V and J are TRBV7-9 and TRBJ2-7; D may be TRBD1 (6 bases). The V gene lost 3 bases and the J gene lost 0 bases, with 15 bases spanning the gap. CDR1 SEHNR and CDR2 FQNEAQ come from the germline V gene (reference sequence). CDR3 length: 16 residues. The chain's CDR3 is CASSFTGTPNSYEQYV. CDR3 DNA sequence: TGTGCCAGCAGCTTTACCGGGACACCAAACTCCTACGAGCAGTACGTC.

The chain joins TRBV14 to TRBJ2-2, with 7 bases that match TRBD1. This CDR3 has 14 amino acids. The germline V gene has CDR1 SGHDN and CDR2 FVKESK. V shed 4 bases and J 7 bases; nucleotides not matched to a gene: 6. CDR3 in amino acids: CASSLWTGHGELFF. DNA for the CDR3: TGTGCCAGCAGCCTATGGACAGGTCACGGGGAGCTGTTTTTT.

The chain has TRBV28 and TRBJ2-2, with 11 bases lining up with TRBD1. The CDR3 length is 16 residues. Germline trimming cut 5 bases from V and 4 bases from J; bases unmatched to any gene: 6. The germline gives CDR1 MDHEN, CDR2 SYDVKM. The CDR3 DNA reads TGTGCCAGCAGTACCGGACAGGGGGCCCTCACCGGGGAGCTGTTTTTT. Its translation: CASSTGQGALTGELFF.

The sample holds many counts of this clonotype. This rearrangement joins TRBV6-5 to TRBJ2-2, with 10 nucleotides matching TRBD2. The V and J ends lost 0 bases and 4 bases, in that order; junction bases with no gene match: 5. Germline CDR1 MNHEY, CDR2 SVGAGI. This CDR3 comprises 17 residues. This CDR3 is CASSYSVAGGITGELFF. For the CDR3, the DNA is TGTGCCAGCAGTTACTCTGTAGCGGGGGGCATCACCGGGGAGCTGTTTTTT.

This clonotype was recorded many times. The rearrangement uses TRBV7-6 and TRBJ1-5; D gene uncertain. The CDR3 extends over 13 amino acids. In germline, CDR1 is SGHVS, CDR2 FNYEAQ. Trimming cost V 5 bases and J 3 bases, with 8 bases left between them. This chain's CDR3 is CASSRRPNQPQHF. Written as DNA, the CDR3 is TGTGCCAGCAGCCGACGGCCCAATCAGCCCCAGCATTTT. Full variable domain (remainder filled in from reference TRBV7-6 and TRBJ1-5): GAGVSQSPRYKVTKRGQDVALRCDPISGHVSLYWYRQALGQGPEFLTYFNYEAQQDKSGLPNDRFSAERPEGSISTLTIQRTEQRDSAMYRCASSRRPNQPQHFGDGTRLSIL.

The chain has TRBV19 and TRBJ2-7; no clear D. From germline, CDR1 is LNHDA and CDR2 SQIVND (reference sequence). With 4 bases removed from V and 3 bases from J, the gap between germline ends came to 22 bases. CDR3 length: 17 residues. DNA of the CDR3: TGTGCCAGTAGTACCAGGACCCCTACCCCTGCCGTCTACGAGCAGTACGTC. As protein: CASSTRTPTPAVYEQYV.

There are many counts of this clonotype. V is TRBV7-9 and J is TRBJ1-4; the D is unclear. The length of the CDR3 is 15 residues. V was trimmed by 7 bases and J by 8 bases, leaving 20 bases between them. Germline V gene lookup returns CDR1 SEHNR and CDR2 FQNEAQ (reference sequence). The CDR3 DNA is TGTGCCAGCACCTGGATCGGAGAGATCGGCGAAAAACTGTTTTTT. Residues: CASTWIGEIGEKLFF. Combining the CDR3 with reference TRBV7-9 and TRBJ1-4 gives the whole variable domain DTGVSQNPRHKITKRGQNVTFRCDPISEHNRLYWYRQTLGQGPEFLTYFQNEAQLEKSRLLSDRFSAERPKGSFSTLEIQRTEQGDSAMYLCASTWIGEIGEKLFFGSGTQLSVL.

This clonotype was counted only a few times. The CDR3 spells CSVEAPGSPEAFF. CDR3 nucleotide sequence: TGCAGCGTTGAAGCTCCCGGCAGTCCTGAAGCTTTCTTT. The chain joins TRBV29-1 to TRBJ1-1; unclear D gene. The CDR3 loop spans 13 amino acids. V was cut by 1 base and J by 6 bases, with 12 bases left in between. Looked up from germline, CDR1 is SQVTM and CDR2 is ANQGSEA.

The CDR3 nucleotides read TGCAGCGTGGCCGGGACAGGGTACCGCGAGCAGTACTTC. This codes for CSVAGTGYREQYF. The rearrangement links TRBV29-1 to TRBJ2-7; 9 nucleotides align to TRBD1. V shed 6 bases and J 6 bases; nucleotides not matched to a gene: 9. Germline lookup yields CDR1 SQVTM and CDR2 ANQGSEA. The CDR3 extends over 13 amino acids.

This chain links TRBV20-1 with TRBJ2-7, with unresolved D. The CDR3 has 13 amino acids. Germline V gene data show CDR1 as DFQATT and CDR2 as SNEGSKA (reference sequence). With 2 bases removed from V and 0 bases from J, the gap between germline ends came to 8 bases. The DNA for the CDR3 is TGCAGTGCTAGACATAGGAGCTCCTACGAGCAGTACGTC. Protein sequence: CSARHRSSYEQYV.

This clonotype was detected only a few times. The gene calls are TRBV6-2 or TRBV6-3 and TRBJ1-5; maybe TRBD1 (5 bases). In germline, CDR1 is MNHEY, CDR2 SVGEGT. The ends were cut back, 7 bases at V and 4 bases at J, with 17 bases in the middle. The CDR3 covers 15 residues. The CDR3 reads CASNTQGVPNQPQHF. The CDR3 nucleotides read TGTGCCAGCAACACCCAGGGAGTTCCTAATCAGCCCCAGCATTTT.

This rearrangement joins TRBV20-1 to TRBJ1-2; TRBD1 might be the D (6 bases). CDR3 length equals 15 residues. The germline V gene has CDR1 DFQATT and CDR2 SNEGSKA (reference sequence). V was trimmed by 1 base and J by 1 base, leaving 13 bases between them. DNA for the CDR3: TGCAGTGCTAGAGGGACAACAGGGTTTAACTATGGCTACACCTTC. Amino acids: CSARGTTGFNYGYTF.

In regard to this clonotype: This may come from a read error, since a much larger clone is one base off. The rearrangement links TRBV12-3 or TRBV12-4 to TRBJ1-1, with D unresolved. V was clipped by 6 bases and J by 1 base, with 15 bases between them. CDR3 size: 15 residues. The DNA for the CDR3 is TGTGCCAGCAGGCTCCAGGAGACATGGAACACTGAAGCTTTCTTT. This codes for CASRLQETWNTEAFF.

This clonotype was seen a few times. The genes are TRBV11-3 and TRBJ1-4; 7 nucleotides match TRBD1. Germline lookup yields CDR1 SGHNT and CDR2 YENEEA. The CDR3 contains 20 residues. J was trimmed by 7 bases and V by 3 bases; bases with no gene match: 23. The CDR3 sequence is CASSFGSGTGAPQGGEKLFF. DNA of the CDR3: TGTGCCAGCAGCTTCGGGTCTGGAACAGGGGCCCCCCAAGGCGGTGAAAAACTGTTTTTT.

This clonotype was counted once. A much larger clone is a single base away; this may be a read error. This rearrangement joins TRBV7-6 to TRBJ2-5, with D maybe TRBD1 (6 bases). This CDR3 is built from 14 residues. The germline gives CDR1 SGHVS, CDR2 FNYEAQ. CDR3 DNA sequence: TGTGCCAGCAGCTTAATACAGGGAGCAGAGAGCCAGTACTTC. It translates to CASSLIQGAESQYF.